The T cell receptor (beta chain) under discussion was sequenced for a study of OX40 agonist ivuxolimab in advanced cancers. The junction had 5 bases not matched to a gene; V was cut back by 6 bases and J by 0 bases. The CDR3 runs 15 residues. The germline V gene encodes CDR1 MNHEY and CDR2 SVGAGI. Using immunoSEQ multiplex PCR, the repertoire was profiled, and TCRdb retains in-frame clones only, with some absent. The sample has tens of thousands of clones, 65% to 85% seen once. With regard to this clone: Its antigen is unknown.

General study points: The specificity for antigen of the expanded peripheral T cells was not determined. Averaging showed that CD8+ T cells had more expanded clones than CD4+ did.

The chain links TRBV6-5 to TRBJ1-3, with TRBD1 identical over 7 bases. Here the sequenced sample was CD4+ or CD8+ T cells sorted from blood, taken in a trial of the OX40 agonist ivuxolimab. The sequence came from an adult with an advanced solid tumor such as melanoma, head and neck, liver or kidney cancer. The CDR3 spells CASRRDSLSGNTIYF. For the CDR3, the DNA is TGTGCCAGCAGGAGGGACAGCCTCTCTGGAAACACCATATATTTT.